These 32 T cell receptor beta chains were sequenced from one sample in a study of beta chain features in type 1 diabetes. Expressed TCRB transcripts were sequenced after all isolated RNA was converted to cDNA. TCRdb keeps only in-frame clones here, not all; method: immunoSEQ multiplex PCR. The table has almost 350,000 clones, around 7.6% seen once. The material sequenced was central memory CD4+ T cells from blood. The receptors stem from a woman younger than 35 in good health.

This clone was picked up a small number of times. The chain carries TRBV19 and TRBJ1-2, with D possibly being TRBD1 (6 bases). The CDR3 runs 17 residues. Germline-derived CDR1 and CDR2 are LNHDA and SQIVND (reference sequence). The V gene lost 10 bases and the J gene lost 5 bases, with 29 bases spanning the gap. The CDR3 loop is CANIGQSSKFGNYGYTF. The CDR3 nucleotides are TGTGCCAATATCGGACAGAGCTCGAAATTCGGAAATTATGGCTACACCTTC. The full variable domain, completed using reference TRBV19 and TRBJ1-2, is DGGITQSPKYLFRKEGQNVTLSCEQNLNHDAMYWYRQDPGQGLRLIYYSQIVNDFQKGDIAEGYSVSREKKESFPLTVTSAQKNPTAFYLCANIGQSSKFGNYGYTFGSGTRLTVV.

The chain recombines TRBV4-3 with TRBJ1-1; the D is unclear. The CDR3 is 13 amino acids. Trimming left V 0 bases short and J 7 bases short, with 9 bases between. The germline gives CDR1 LGHNA, CDR2 YSLEER. In nucleotides, the CDR3 is TGCGCCAGCAGCCAAGATCTGGACCGTGAAGCTTTCTTT. This encodes CASSQDLDREAFF.

This clone was seen only a few times. This chain joins TRBV4-3 and TRBJ2-5; 8 nucleotides align to TRBD2. The CDR3 loop spans 16 amino acids. Germline CDR1 reads LGHNA; CDR2 reads YSLEER. With 0 bases clipped from V and 5 bases from J, the junction kept 8 bases outside the gene matches. DNA of the CDR3: TGCGCCAGCAGCCAAGATTCAAGCGGGAGTGAGGAGACCCAGTACTTC. Translating gives CASSQDSSGSEETQYF.

This clone was counted only a few times. The J gene is TRBJ2-5, the V gene TRBV28; possible D gene TRBD2, 6 bases. This CDR3 comprises 15 residues. V lost 3 bases and J 2 bases, leaving 13 bases between the germline ends. Germline V gene lookup returns CDR1 MDHEN and CDR2 SYDVKM. CDR3: CASSFGGGRQETQYF. The CDR3 region has the DNA TGTGCCAGCAGTTTCGGGGGTGGTAGGCAAGAGACCCAGTACTTC.

This CDR3 is CASSLVGRTNTEAFF. In DNA form, the CDR3 reads TGCGCCAGCAGCCTAGTCGGACGGACGAACACTGAAGCTTTCTTT. The chain recombines TRBV4-3 with TRBJ1-1; no firm D call. The CDR3 spans 15 residues. Germline V gene data show CDR1 as LGHNA and CDR2 as YSLEER. V was trimmed by 4 bases and J by 1 base, leaving 13 bases between them.

The chain joins TRBV28 to TRBJ2-7, with 9 bases identical to TRBD1. Germline trimming cut 7 bases from V and 3 bases from J; bases unmatched to any gene: 7. The germline gives CDR1 MDHEN, CDR2 SYDVKM. This CDR3 spans 14 amino acids. The CDR3 nucleotides are TGTGCCAGCAATTATCCGGGACAGGGCTACGAGCAGTACTTC. This translates into CASNYPGQGYEQYF.

The chain joins TRBV6-5 to TRBJ1-4; D remains unclear. The CDR3 consists of 15 residues. Germline CDR1 MNHEY, CDR2 SVGAGI. Trimming cost V 2 bases and J 7 bases, with 14 bases left between them. The CDR3 spells CASSYVRGGREKLFF. The CDR3 DNA is TGTGCCAGCAGTTACGTGCGGGGAGGACGTGAAAAACTGTTTTTT.

This clone has more than one count but fewer than ten. The rearrangement links TRBV4-2 to TRBJ2-5; a possible D gene is TRBD2 (6 bases). The CDR3 spans 16 residues. The V gene's germline CDR1 is LGHNA and CDR2 YNFKEQ. Trimming took 0 bases from V and 7 from J, leaving 18 bases between them. CDR3 DNA: TGTGCCAGCAGCCAAGAAAATCAGGAGGGCTGGGCGACCCAGTACTTC. This encodes CASSQENQEGWATQYF.

This chain links TRBV2 with TRBJ2-7; maybe TRBD1 (5 bases). V was cut by 4 bases and J by 1 base, with 11 bases left in between. The CDR3 length is 14 residues. CDR1 is SNHLY, CDR2 FYNNEI, per germline. CDR3 in amino acids: CASSADTYSYEQYF. The CDR3 DNA reads as TGTGCCAGCAGTGCGGACACCTATTCCTACGAGCAGTACTTC.

The chain recombines TRBV7-2 with TRBJ2-4; perhaps TRBD1 as D (6 bases). CDR3 length equals 16 residues. Germline V gene lookup returns CDR1 SGHTA and CDR2 FQGNSA. Trimming stripped 4 bases from V and 2 bases from J, with 15 bases between. The CDR3 region has the DNA TGTGCCAGCAGCTCCCAGGGGCTGGGGTCCAAAAACATTCAGTACTTC. It translates to CASSSQGLGSKNIQYF.

V gene TRBV4-2 combines with J gene TRBJ1-1; maybe TRBD1 (5 bases). Germline V gene lookup returns CDR1 LGHNA and CDR2 YNFKEQ. Trimming took off 0 bases at V and 0 bases at J, with 14 bases between the two ends. The CDR3 is 17 residues long. The CDR3 DNA is TGTGCCAGCAGCCAAGATAATGGGGCACGGGTGAACACTGAAGCTTTCTTT. Its translation is CASSQDNGARVNTEAFF.

V and J are TRBV6-6 and TRBJ2-1; 7 bases agree with TRBD1. Trimming took 4 bases from V and 14 from J; bases not matched to a gene: 5. This CDR3 comprises 11 residues. Looked up from germline, CDR1 is MNHNY and CDR2 is SVGAGI (reference sequence). The CDR3 nucleotides read TGTGCCAGCAGTTCCGAGGGGGCCAAGTTCTTC. This gives the protein CASSSEGAKFF.

The rearrangement uses TRBV11-2 and TRBJ1-2; unclear D gene. The CDR3 length is 14 residues. Germline V gene data show CDR1 as SGHAT and CDR2 as FQNNGV. Deletions cut 3 bases from V and 2 bases from J, with 10 bases between. The DNA of the CDR3 is TGTGCCAGCAGCTTCGACAAACCAAACTATGGCTACACCTTC. Translating gives CASSFDKPNYGYTF. Combining the CDR3 with reference TRBV11-2 and TRBJ1-2 gives the whole variable domain EAGVAQSPRYKIIEKRQSVAFWCNPISGHATLYWYQQILGQGPKLLIQFQNNGVVDDSQLPKDRFSAERLKGVDSTLKIQPAKLEDSAVYLCASSFDKPNYGYTFGSGTRLTVV.

This clone has just a few counts. The chain uses TRBV11-2 and TRBJ2-7; no firm D call. The germline CDR1 and CDR2 sequences are SGHAT and FQNNGV. The CDR3 extends over 13 amino acids. The V end lost 5 bases, the J end lost 9 bases, and 17 bases lay between the germline ends. In DNA, the CDR3 is TGTGCCAGCAGCCCCCAACCGTCTGCCCCGCAGTACTTC. It translates to CASSPQPSAPQYF.

The rearrangement joins TRBV6-1 to TRBJ1-2, with 7 bases fitting TRBD1. CDR1 MNHNS and CDR2 SASEGT come from the germline V gene. The CDR3 is 13 residues long. Trimming at V came to 3 bases and at J to 7 bases, leaving 5 bases not matched to a gene. CDR3: CASSERQGLGYTF. CDR3 bases: TGTGCCAGCAGTGAGCGACAGGGCCTTGGCTACACCTTC.

This clone was observed at least ten times. The chain carries TRBV28 and TRBJ2-4; the D is unclear. CDR1 is MDHEN, CDR2 SYDVKM, per germline. The CDR3 runs to 12 residues. V was pared by 4 bases and J by 4 bases, with 5 bases between. CDR3 amino acids: CASSSPKNIQYF. DNA for the CDR3: TGTGCCAGCAGTTCCCCTAAAAACATTCAGTACTTC.

This rearrangement joins TRBV4-2 to TRBJ2-3; 8 positions agree with TRBD1. The CDR3 sequence is 15 residues long. The J segment lost 0 bases and the V segment lost 3 bases, leaving 2 bases of the junction unmatched. Per the germline V gene, CDR1 is LGHNA and CDR2 is YNFKEQ. The CDR3 nucleotides read TGTGCCAGCAGCCACTCAGGGGGCAGCACAGATACGCAGTATTTT. It translates to CASSHSGGSTDTQYF.

The chain carries TRBV7-2 and TRBJ2-5, with D possibly matching TRBD1 (6 bases). Germline assignment: CDR1 SGHTA and CDR2 FQGNSA. The CDR3 length is 15 residues. Between the trimmed V and J ends, which lost 5 bases and 4 bases, there was a span of 17 bases. The CDR3 here is CASSPLGSGAETQYF. Here the CDR3 DNA reads TGTGCCAGCAGCCCCCTAGGGTCAGGGGCAGAGACCCAGTACTTC.

This clone has more than one count but fewer than ten. The J gene is TRBJ2-1, the V gene TRBV4-3, with 11 bases fitting TRBD2. Looked up from germline, CDR1 is LGHNA and CDR2 is YSLEER. CDR3 length: 18 residues. The V gene end was trimmed by 2 bases and the J gene end by 0 bases; junction bases not matched to a gene: 6. CDR3 bases: TGCGCCAGCAGCCAAATACTAGCGGGAGAAAGCTCCTACAATGAGCAGTTCTTC. Its translation is CASSQILAGESSYNEQFF.

This clone turned up a few times. J is TRBJ1-5 and V is TRBV5-8; a weak D match, TRBD1 (5 bases). The V end was cut by 4 bases, the J end by 0 bases, with 14 bases between. The CDR3 spans 16 residues. CDR1 and CDR2 (germline): SGHTS, YDEGEE. CDR3 nucleotide sequence: TGTGCCAGCAGCACCTTTGGGGCAGGTAGCAATCAGCCCCAGCATTTT. Translating it yields CASSTFGAGSNQPQHF. The variable domain in full, with the rest retrieved from reference TRBV5-8 and TRBJ1-5, is EAGVTQSPTHLIKTRGQQATLRCSPISGHTSVYWYQQALGLGLQFLLWYDEGEERNRGNFPPRFSGRQFPNYSSELNVNALELEDSALYLCASSTFGAGSNQPQHFGDGTRLSIL.

This chain links TRBV6-5 with TRBJ2-7, with D possibly being TRBD1 (5 bases). This CDR3 has 14 residues. Germline V gene sequence: CDR1 MNHEY, CDR2 SVGAGI. V lost 2 bases to trimming and J lost 6 bases, with 14 bases between them. This chain's CDR3 is CASSYGATPSEQYF. In nucleotides, the CDR3 is TGTGCCAGCAGTTACGGGGCAACGCCAAGCGAGCAGTACTTC.

This clone was counted at least ten times. This sequence joins TRBV5-1 and TRBJ2-1; 7 bases are a match to TRBD1. Trimming at V came to 3 bases and at J to 5 bases, leaving 11 bases not matched to a gene. This CDR3 is built from 16 residues. Germline-derived CDR1 and CDR2 are SGHRS and YFSETQ. CDR3 amino acids: CASSSIPGQTDNEQFF. CDR3 DNA sequence: TGCGCCAGCAGCTCGATCCCGGGACAGACGGACAATGAGCAGTTCTTC. Full variable domain (rest looked up from reference TRBV5-1 and TRBJ2-1): KAGVTQTPRYLIKTRGQQVTLSCSPISGHRSVSWYQQTPGQGLQFLFEYFSETQRNKGNFPGRFSGRQFSNSRSEMNVSTLELGDSALYLCASSSIPGQTDNEQFFGPGTRLTVL.

In its sample, this clone was seen many times. The chain combines TRBV5-1 with TRBJ1-5; D not certain. The CDR3 sequence is 15 residues long. V lost 2 bases and J lost 0, with 9 bases in between. The germline V gene has CDR1 SGHRS and CDR2 YFSETQ. CDR3 nucleotides: TGCGCCAGCAGCTTCCAGCCAGGTAGCAATCAGCCCCAGCATTTT. Its translation: CASSFQPGSNQPQHF.

This chain links TRBV7-9 with TRBJ2-5; no clear D. The assigned J gene may be wrong: the sequence end matches TRBJ2-7 better. CDR3 length equals 12 residues. CDR1 and CDR2 (germline): SEHNR, FQNEAQ (reference sequence). For the CDR3, the DNA is TGTGCCAGCAGCTGGTTAAGCTACGAGCAGTACTTC. Protein: CASSWLSYEQYF.

There are many counts of this clone. CDR3 nucleotide sequence: TGTGCCAGCAGCATGCGGGAGCGACCCTACAATGAGCAGTTCTTC. This encodes CASSMRERPYNEQFF. The V gene is TRBV5-4, the J gene TRBJ2-1, with 7 nucleotides matching TRBD2. The CDR3 is 15 residues long. Trimming at V came to 4 bases and at J to 2 bases, leaving 6 bases not matched to a gene. Germline assignment: CDR1 SGHNT and CDR2 YYREEE (reference sequence).

The table lists this clone with a few counts. The rearrangement links TRBV4-1 to TRBJ1-4, with a weak D call TRBD1 (5 bases). The CDR3 consists of 17 residues. In germline, CDR1 is MGHRA, CDR2 YSYEKL. V was clipped by 0 bases and J by 7 bases, with 18 bases between them. CDR3 DNA sequence: TGCGCCAGCAGCCAAGATCCAGGGACGGAGCCCCGTGAAAAACTGTTTTTT. This translates into CASSQDPGTEPREKLFF.

This clone has more than one count but fewer than ten. The chain recombines TRBV18 with TRBJ2-4; 10 bases agree with TRBD1. This CDR3 is 15 amino acids long. Losses at the gene ends were 3 bases for V and 8 bases for J; bases not matched to a gene: 7. From germline, CDR1 is KGHSH and CDR2 LQKENI. CDR3 sequence reads: CASSPFDRGLYIQYF. CDR3 in DNA: TGTGCCAGCTCACCTTTTGACAGGGGGCTATACATTCAGTACTTC.

In this sample, this clone turned up a few times. CDR3 in amino acids: CASSPPTGGRQPQHF. The CDR3 bases are TGTGCCAGCAGTCCCCCGACAGGGGGGCGTCAGCCCCAGCATTTT. The rearrangement links TRBV28 to TRBJ1-5; 9 bases agree with TRBD1. The CDR3 totals 15 residues. Germline values: CDR1 MDHEN, CDR2 SYDVKM. V gave up 5 bases and J gave up 6 bases; unmatched junction bases: 8. Using reference TRBV28 and TRBJ1-5 for the parts outside the CDR3, the full variable domain is DVKVTQSSRYLVKRTGEKVFLECVQDMDHENMFWYRQDPGLGLRLIYFSYDVKMKEKGDIPEGYSVSREKKERFSLILESASTNQTSMYLCASSPPTGGRQPQHFGDGTRLSIL.

At least ten counts were recorded for this clone. This sequence joins TRBV19 and TRBJ2-1; D is unresolved. This CDR3 has 11 amino acids. Per the germline V gene, CDR1 is LNHDA and CDR2 is SQIVND (reference sequence). V was cut by 7 bases and J by 8 bases, with 9 bases left in between. For the CDR3, the DNA is TGTGCCAGTACCCAACGGGATGAGCAGTTCTTC. It yields the protein CASTQRDEQFF.

This clone was seen only a few times. This chain uses TRBV11-1 with TRBJ2-7; possible D gene TRBD1, 6 bases. V was pared by 2 bases and J by 3 bases, with 8 bases between. This CDR3 spans 13 amino acids. CDR1 is SGHAT, CDR2 FQDESV, per germline (reference sequence). The CDR3 spells CASSLWDNYEQYF. The CDR3, as DNA: TGTGCCAGCAGCTTATGGGACAACTACGAGCAGTACTTC.

J is TRBJ1-1 and V is TRBV19, with D perhaps TRBD1 (6 bases). Germline V lookup: CDR1 LNHDA, CDR2 SQIVND (reference sequence). V was trimmed by 6 bases and J by 1 base, leaving 15 bases between them. The CDR3 totals 15 residues. The CDR3 protein is CASRPGVGKNTEAFF. CDR3 nucleotide sequence: TGTGCCAGTAGGCCAGGGGTCGGGAAGAACACTGAAGCTTTCTTT.

This clone was counted at least ten times. This chain joins TRBV7-9 and TRBJ1-4, with D hard to call. The CDR3 extends over 14 amino acids. Germline lookup yields CDR1 SEHNR and CDR2 FQNEAQ (reference sequence). Trimming took off 5 bases at V and 5 bases at J, with 12 bases between the two ends. The DNA of the CDR3 is TGTGCCAGCAGCCCGAGATTGGCAAATGAAAAACTGTTTTTT. Its protein product is CASSPRLANEKLFF. Filled out from reference TRBV7-9 and TRBJ1-4, the complete variable domain reads DTGVSQNPRHKITKRGQNVTFRCDPISEHNRLYWYRQTLGQGPEFLTYFQNEAQLEKSRLLSDRFSAERPKGSFSTLEIQRTEQGDSAMYLCASSPRLANEKLFFGSGTQLSVL.